These 16 T cell receptor beta chains originate from one sample sequenced in a study of vaccination effects on CD4 cells after COVID-19. The method was immunoSEQ multiplex PCR; TCRdb's version includes in-frame clones alone and lacks a portion of them. Of tens of thousands of clones listed, about 74% are singletons. CD4+ T cell isolation took place after approximately ten days of culture. Their cognate antigens are unknown. Here the sequenced sample was CD4+ T cells from PBMCs cultured without peptide, taken before COVID-19 vaccination. Receptors originate from a human donor who had a prior SARS-CoV-2 infection.

The chain is built from TRBV4-3 and TRBJ1-4; 8 nucleotides align to TRBD1. CDR3 size: 19 residues. V was pared by 0 bases and J by 0 bases, with 9 bases of the junction left unmatched. CDR1 and CDR2 (germline): LGHNA, YSLEER. The CDR3 DNA sequence: TGCGCCAGCAGCCAAGACTGGCAGGGGGCCTTTGCAACTAATGAAAAACTGTTTTTT. Amino acids: CASSQDWQGAFATNEKLFF.

This chain joins TRBV2 and TRBJ2-2; 10 bases agree with TRBD2. The CDR3 spans 16 residues. With V trimmed by 6 bases and J by 1 base, 5 bases remained unmatched. Germline CDR1 reads SNHLY; CDR2 reads FYNNEI. The CDR3 DNA reads as TGTGCCAGCAGGCATCCTAGCGGGAGGAACACCGGGGAGCTGTTTTTT. Amino acid sequence: CASRHPSGRNTGELFF.

The chain carries TRBV5-1 and TRBJ2-1; 7 bases map to TRBD1. V trimming: 4 bases; J trimming: 4 bases; junction bases outside the gene matches: 5. The CDR3 is 14 amino acids. From germline, CDR1 is SGHRS and CDR2 YFSETQ. The CDR3 DNA follows: TGCGCCAGCAGCCTCGGGGACAGTTACAATGAGCAGTTCTTC. This translates into CASSLGDSYNEQFF. The variable domain in full, with the rest retrieved from reference TRBV5-1 and TRBJ2-1, is KAGVTQTPRYLIKTRGQQVTLSCSPISGHRSVSWYQQTPGQGLQFLFEYFSETQRNKGNFPGRFSGRQFSNSRSEMNVSTLELGDSALYLCASSLGDSYNEQFFGPGTRLTVL.

This clone showed up just once. V and J are TRBV15 and TRBJ1-2; a possible D gene is TRBD1 (5 bases). The germline V and J ends were trimmed by 0 bases and 8 bases, with 10 bases remaining between them. CDR1 and CDR2 from the germline V gene are LNHNV and YYDKDF (reference sequence). The CDR3 is 13 residues long. The CDR3 DNA sequence: TGTGCCACCAGCAGAGATTGGGGGAAGGGCTACACCTTC. Translated: CATSRDWGKGYTF. Using reference TRBV15 and TRBJ1-2 for the parts outside the CDR3, the full variable domain is DAMVIQNPRYQVTQFGKPVTLSCSQTLNHNVMYWYQQKSSQAPKLLFHYYDKDFNNEADTPDNFQSRRPNTSFCFLDIRSPGLGDTAMYLCATSRDWGKGYTFGSGTRLTVV.

This sequence joins TRBV6-1 and TRBJ2-7; D uncertain. Germline V gene sequence: CDR1 MNHNS, CDR2 SASEGT. With 0 bases removed from V and 1 base from J, the gap between germline ends came to 7 bases. The CDR3 is 14 amino acids. The CDR3, as DNA: TGTGCCAGCAGTGAAGCGGCACCTTCCTACGAGCAGTACTTC. Translated, it gives CASSEAAPSYEQYF.

This clone was counted only a few times. This chain uses TRBV5-1 with TRBJ1-3; TRBD1 might be the D (5 bases). CDR1 and CDR2 (germline): SGHRS, YFSETQ. The CDR3 has 15 amino acids. V shed 4 bases and J shed 0 bases, with 11 bases lying between them. In DNA, the CDR3 is TGCGCCAGCAGCCCGACAGATCTCTCTGGAAACACCATATATTTT. This codes for CASSPTDLSGNTIYF. The whole variable domain, filled in from reference TRBV5-1 and TRBJ1-3, reads KAGVTQTPRYLIKTRGQQVTLSCSPISGHRSVSWYQQTPGQGLQFLFEYFSETQRNKGNFPGRFSGRQFSNSRSEMNVSTLELGDSALYLCASSPTDLSGNTIYFGEGSWLTVV.

This chain uses TRBV3-1 (or the pseudogene TRBV3-2) with TRBJ2-5; 15 bases agree with TRBD2. The CDR3 loop spans 17 amino acids. V gave up 4 bases and J gave up 5 bases; unmatched junction bases: 8. Germline V CDR1 and CDR2: LGHDT, YNNKEL (reference sequence). CDR3: CASSRRTSGRAGETQYF. DNA of the CDR3: TGTGCCAGCAGCCGCCGGACTAGCGGGAGGGCCGGGGAGACCCAGTACTTC.

This chain joins TRBV5-1 and TRBJ2-5; D remains ambiguous. The V end was cut by 1 base, the J end by 1 base, with 5 bases between. CDR3 length equals 13 residues. In germline, CDR1 is SGHRS, CDR2 YFSETQ. CDR3 residues: CASSLSPQETQYF. As DNA, the CDR3 is TGCGCCAGCAGCTTGTCGCCCCAAGAGACCCAGTACTTC.

This clone was found once. This chain uses TRBV27 with TRBJ1-2; D is unresolved. The CDR3 runs to 14 residues. V was pared by 0 bases and J by 4 bases, with 9 bases between. Germline values: CDR1 MNHEY, CDR2 SMNVEV (reference sequence). The CDR3 region has the DNA TGTGCCAGCAGTTTATCTTGGCAGTCCTATGGCTACACCTTC. Translation gives CASSLSWQSYGYTF.

The DNA for the CDR3 is TGTGCCTGGAGTTCTTACTCTGGAAACACCATATATTTT. Amino acid sequence: CAWSSYSGNTIYF. The chain recombines TRBV30 with TRBJ1-3, with unresolved D. V lost 2 bases and J lost 0, with 5 bases in between. The CDR3 sequence is 13 residues long. Germline CDR1 GTSNPN, CDR2 SVGIG (reference sequence).

The J gene is TRBJ2-5, the V gene TRBV6-2 or TRBV6-3; D may correspond to TRBD1 or TRBD2 (5 bases each). V was trimmed by 2 bases and J by 4 bases, leaving 20 bases between them. The CDR3 consists of 17 residues. Germline V gene data show CDR1 as MNHEY and CDR2 as SVGEGT. This CDR3 reads CASSYRGAAHGIETQYF. In nucleotides, the CDR3 is TGTGCCAGCAGTTACCGAGGGGCTGCTCACGGGATAGAGACCCAGTACTTC.

This clone was recorded only once. The genes are TRBV5-1 and TRBJ2-3; no clear D gene. V was shortened by 4 bases and J by 0 bases, with 12 bases between the two germline ends. Germline CDR1 reads SGHRS; CDR2 reads YFSETQ. This CDR3 has 15 residues. The CDR3 nucleotides read TGCGCCAGCAGCCCTCTGGGCTCTAGCACAGATACGCAGTATTTT. This gives the protein CASSPLGSSTDTQYF. Using reference TRBV5-1 and TRBJ2-3 for the parts outside the CDR3, the full variable domain is KAGVTQTPRYLIKTRGQQVTLSCSPISGHRSVSWYQQTPGQGLQFLFEYFSETQRNKGNFPGRFSGRQFSNSRSEMNVSTLELGDSALYLCASSPLGSSTDTQYFGPGTRLTVL.

The J gene is TRBJ1-3, the V gene TRBV18; no clear D. Germline V gene lookup returns CDR1 KGHSH and CDR2 LQKENI. This CDR3 spans 17 amino acids. With 5 bases removed from V and 0 bases from J, the gap between germline ends came to 17 bases. In DNA, the CDR3 is TGTGCCAGCTCAGCCCGTAAAGGCCTACTCTCTGGAAACACCATATATTTT. It is translated as CASSARKGLLSGNTIYF.

The rearrangement joins TRBV6-6 to TRBJ1-3; no clear D. Trimming took off 6 bases at V and 4 bases at J, with 19 bases between the two ends. Per germline, CDR1 MNHNY and CDR2 SVGAGI (reference sequence). CDR3 size: 16 residues. The CDR3 DNA sequence: TGTGCCAGCAGGTCCCCCGTACCCCTTACCGGAAACACCATATATTTT. Its translation: CASRSPVPLTGNTIYF.

The chain carries TRBV24-1 and TRBJ2-1; 9 bases agree with TRBD2. The CDR3 runs to 17 residues. V was clipped by 4 bases and J by 0 bases; unmatched bases: 6. CDR1 and CDR2 (germline): KGHDR, SFDVKD. Here the CDR3 DNA reads TGTGCCACCAGTGACTCTAGCGGGACCAGCTCCTACAATGAGCAGTTCTTC. Encoded protein: CATSDSSGTSSYNEQFF.

This clone was recorded once. This rearrangement joins TRBV5-1 to TRBJ2-3; 9 bases align to TRBD2. The germline CDR1 and CDR2 sequences are SGHRS and YFSETQ. J was trimmed by 5 bases and V by 2 bases; bases with no gene match: 6. CDR3 size: 15 residues. This CDR3 reads CASSFGVSGGDTQYF. The CDR3 DNA follows: TGCGCCAGCAGCTTTGGAGTTAGCGGGGGAGATACGCAGTATTTT.